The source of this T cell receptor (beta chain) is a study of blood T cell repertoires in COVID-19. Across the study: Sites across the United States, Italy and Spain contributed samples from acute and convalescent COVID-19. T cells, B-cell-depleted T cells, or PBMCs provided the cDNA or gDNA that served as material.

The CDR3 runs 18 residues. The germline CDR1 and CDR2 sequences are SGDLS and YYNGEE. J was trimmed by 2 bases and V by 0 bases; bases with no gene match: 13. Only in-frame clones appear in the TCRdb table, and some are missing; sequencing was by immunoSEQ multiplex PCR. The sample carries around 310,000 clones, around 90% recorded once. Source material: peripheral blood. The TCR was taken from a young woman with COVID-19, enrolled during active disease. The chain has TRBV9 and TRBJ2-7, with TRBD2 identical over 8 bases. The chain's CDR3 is CASSVAPSPLAGTYEQYF. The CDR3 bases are TGTGCCAGCAGCGTAGCCCCCAGCCCCTTAGCGGGAACCTACGAGCAGTACTTC.